Below are 9 T cell receptor beta chains sequenced from a single sample in a study of shared clonotypes between healthy human individuals. The repertoire was sequenced with immunoSEQ multiplex PCR; TCRdb's copy has only in-frame clones and lacks some. The profile covers over 2 million clones, with 80% to 95% appearing a single time and roughly 0.34% taken by the ten largest. The sequenced material came from naive CD4+ T cells from PBMCs. Subset described: CD45RA+ positively selected. The source of these receptors is a man younger than 35 in good health. Some clones in this sample may be carry-over from other donors' samples.

CDR3: CASSRGTRSNQPQHF. DNA of the CDR3: TGTGCCAGCAGCAGAGGGACGAGGAGCAATCAGCCCCAGCATTTT. This chain uses TRBV28 with TRBJ1-5, with D maybe TRBD1 (5 bases). There are 15 residues in the CDR3. Trimming took 6 bases from V and 1 from J, leaving 13 bases between them. The germline gives CDR1 MDHEN, CDR2 SYDVKM.

Note on this clone: The same CDR3 is also encoded by other DNA sequences in this sample. This rearrangement joins TRBV28 to TRBJ2-7; TRBD2 agrees at 13 bases. J gave up 3 bases and V 10 bases, and 3 bases lay outside the gene matches. The germline V gene encodes CDR1 MDHEN and CDR2 SYDVKM. The CDR3 has 13 residues. The CDR3 reads CATWTSGSYEQYF. In nucleotides, the CDR3 is TGTGCCACCTGGACTAGCGGGAGCTACGAGCAGTACTTC.

V and J are TRBV29-1 and TRBJ2-3; 7 nucleotides align to TRBD1. The CDR3 runs to 13 residues. V lost 8 bases to trimming and J lost 0 bases; unmatched junction nucleotides: 5. Germline values: CDR1 SQVTM, CDR2 ANQGSEA. The DNA of the CDR3 is TGCAGCCTGACAGGGCTTAGCACAGATACGCAGTATTTT. It is translated as CSLTGLSTDTQYF.

CDR3 nucleotide sequence: TGTGCCAGCAGCTTTGGCATGGGGACAGATACGCAGTATTTT. Translated, it gives CASSFGMGTDTQYF. The chain uses TRBV7-7 and TRBJ2-3; D gene ambiguous. CDR1 and CDR2 (germline): SSHAT, FNYEAQ (reference sequence). This CDR3 spans 14 amino acids. Trimming left V 3 bases short and J 3 bases short, with 10 bases between.

The chain joins TRBV6-1 to TRBJ2-6; TRBD1 might be the D (5 bases). Germline values: CDR1 MNHNS, CDR2 SASEGT. V lost 4 bases and J lost 8, with 15 bases in between. The CDR3 covers 15 residues. CDR3 loop: CASSVIGQRTNVLTF. The CDR3 coding sequence is TGTGCCAGCAGTGTCATCGGACAAAGGACCAACGTCCTGACTTTC.

This chain connects TRBV7-3 to TRBJ2-3; TRBD1 is a possible D gene (6 bases). Germline loops: CDR1 SGHTA, CDR2 FQGTGA. The V gene lost 5 bases and the J gene lost 6 bases, with 18 bases spanning the gap. The CDR3 runs to 15 residues. DNA for the CDR3: TGTGCCAGCAGCCAAACCACCGGGACAACCGATACGCAGTATTTT. Translating it yields CASSQTTGTTDTQYF.

This chain joins TRBV7-9 and TRBJ1-1; a possible D gene is TRBD1 (5 bases). The V gene lost 7 bases and the J gene lost 1 base, with 19 bases spanning the gap. Per germline, CDR1 SEHNR and CDR2 FQNEAQ (reference sequence). CDR3 length equals 16 residues. CDR3 in amino acids: CASTIYQGIGNTEAFF. The CDR3, as DNA: TGTGCCAGCACAATATACCAGGGTATAGGGAACACTGAAGCTTTCTTT.

This clone was recorded a few times. The rearrangement joins TRBV2 to TRBJ1-5; D unclear. The CDR3 totals 10 residues. With 8 bases removed from V and 4 bases from J, the gap between germline ends came to 3 bases. Germline CDR1 is SNHLY and CDR2 is FYNNEI. The CDR3 here is CASGNQPQHF. CDR3 DNA: TGTGCCAGCGGAAATCAGCCCCAGCATTTT.

Notes on this clone: Other nucleotide sequences in the sample specify the same CDR3. The chain joins TRBV7-9 to TRBJ1-1; TRBD1 agrees at 8 bases. CDR1 is SEHNR and CDR2 is FQNEAQ in the germline V gene (reference sequence). Trimming at V came to 3 bases and at J to 3 bases, leaving 0 bases not matched to a gene. This CDR3 comprises 13 residues. CDR3 bases: TGTGCCAGCAGCTTGACAGGGGACACTGAAGCTTTCTTT. This gives the protein CASSLTGDTEAFF. The full variable domain, rest sourced from reference TRBV7-9 and TRBJ1-1, is DTGVSQNPRHKITKRGQNVTFRCDPISEHNRLYWYRQTLGQGPEFLTYFQNEAQLEKSRLLSDRFSAERPKGSFSTLEIQRTEQGDSAMYLCASSLTGDTEAFFGQGTRLTVV.